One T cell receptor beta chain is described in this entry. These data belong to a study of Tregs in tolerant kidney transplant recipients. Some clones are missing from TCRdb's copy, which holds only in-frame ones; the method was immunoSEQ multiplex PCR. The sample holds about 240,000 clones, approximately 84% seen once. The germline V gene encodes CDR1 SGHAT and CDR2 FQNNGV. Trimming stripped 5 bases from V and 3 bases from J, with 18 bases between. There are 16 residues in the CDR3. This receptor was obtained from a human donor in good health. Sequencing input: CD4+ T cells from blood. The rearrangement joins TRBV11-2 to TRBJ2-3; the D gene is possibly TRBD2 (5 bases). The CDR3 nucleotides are TGTGCCAGCAGCGCACGAGAGGGCTTTCCGACAGATACGCAGTATTTT. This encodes CASSAREGFPTDTQYF.